This TCR beta chain emerged from a study of CD8 T cells in ankylosing spondylitis. The CDR3 is 14 amino acids. V was clipped by 6 bases and J by 0 bases, with 11 bases between them. The germline V gene has CDR1 SEHNR and CDR2 FQNEAQ (reference sequence). Quantitative 5'-RACE with molecular barcodes was used to make the TCR beta libraries. TCRdb processed the 5' RACE reads anew with MiXCR; each CDR3 protein has one entry. This sample yields more than 200,000 distinct CDR3 sequences, of which under 30% are seen a single time; around 0.58% belongs to the top ten. This clonotype came up many times. The receptor was derived from a male donor with ankylosing spondylitis or in good health (not recorded which). V gene TRBV7-9 combines with J gene TRBJ1-1, with a possible D match to TRBD1 (5 bases). Sequencing was carried out using blood, either unsorted or a sorted T cell fraction (not recorded which). The CDR3 here is CASSLDMLNTEAFF. The DNA for the CDR3 is TGTGCCAGCAGTTTGGACATGTTGAACACTGAAGCTTTCTTT.